A selection of T cell receptor beta chains follows, all from one sample in a study of technical replicates of blood from four donors. This table comes from immunoSEQ multiplex PCR, and its TCRdb copy is limited to in-frame clones, with some not included. The sample consists of 75,000 to 90,000 clones, 85% to 95% of them appearing once. Sequenced: T cells isolated from PBMCs. These receptors came from a human donor in good health. CDR3s include the opening cysteine and the closing phenylalanine or tryptophan. D genes are given only for firm matches. The size field is filled for only some rows; it gives once, few, many or a size class.

clone size	D gene	J gene	V gene	CDR3 protein	CDR3 DNA
.	.	TRBJ2-2	TRBV11-2	CASSLVGGTNTGELFF	TGTGCCAGCAGCTTAGTGGGCGGGACGAACACCGGGGAGCTGTTTTTT
.	TRBD2	TRBJ2-1	TRBV7-3	CASSAFSGGQNNEQFF	TGTGCCAGCAGCGCATTTAGCGGGGGGCAGAACAATGAGCAGTTCTTC
.	TRBD2	TRBJ2-3	TRBV9	CASSVSSGRVPDTQYF	TGTGCCAGCAGCGTGTCTAGCGGGAGGGTACCGGATACGCAGTATTTT
.	TRBD2	TRBJ2-1	TRBV29-1	CSVIKREEQFF	TGCAGCGTTATCAAGCGGGAGGAGCAGTTCTTC
.	TRBD2	TRBJ2-1	TRBV9	CASSVTSGIDEQFF	TGTGCCAGCAGCGTGACTAGCGGGATCGATGAGCAGTTCTTC
.	TRBD1	TRBJ2-7	TRBV2	CASSKPGTGVYEQYF	TGTGCCAGCAGTAAACCCGGGACAGGGGTCTACGAGCAGTACTTC
once	TRBD2	TRBJ2-7	TRBV11-2	CASSPLAGDREQYF	TGTGCCAGCAGCCCCCTAGCGGGAGATCGCGAGCAGTACTTC
.	.	TRBJ1-1	TRBV25-1	CASTHAGTEAFF	TGTGCCAGCACCCACGCGGGTACTGAAGCTTTCTTT
.	TRBD1	TRBJ1-2	TRBV4-1	CASSPKGAPGYTF	TGCGCCAGCAGCCCGAAGGGGGCGCCTGGCTACACCTTC
.	TRBD1	TRBJ2-7	TRBV5-1	CASREGDRGLYEQYF	TGCGCCAGCAGAGAAGGGGACAGGGGGCTTTACGAGCAGTACTTC
.	.	TRBJ2-2	TRBV19	CASSTYTGELFF	TGTGCCAGTAGCACTTACACCGGGGAGCTGTTTTTT
.	.	TRBJ2-3	TRBV4-3	CASSQDHLEPEQYF	TGCGCCAGCAGCCAAGACCACCTGGAGCCGGAGCAGTATTTT
.	TRBD2	TRBJ2-5	TRBV14	CASSQGLALLQETQYF	TGTGCCAGCAGCCAGGGACTAGCGCTACTCCAAGAGACCCAGTACTTC
.	.	TRBJ2-7	TRBV5-1	CASSLGSVLATYEQYF	TGCGCCAGCAGCTTGGGGTCAGTACTAGCCACCTACGAGCAGTACTTC
.	.	TRBJ2-7	TRBV9	CASSVSGGPHEQYF	TGTGCCAGCAGCGTGTCAGGAGGGCCCCACGAGCAGTACTTC
.	TRBD1	TRBJ1-1	TRBV29-1	CSVDRQGHTEAFF	TGCAGCGTTGATCGACAGGGACACACTGAAGCTTTCTTT
.	.	TRBJ2-5	TRBV7-9	CASSFGLQETQYF	TGTGCCAGCAGCTTTGGGCTCCAAGAGACCCAGTACTTC
.	TRBD1	TRBJ1-1	TRBV29-1	CSGADRSSEAFF	TGCAGCGGAGCGGACAGGTCCTCTGAAGCTTTCTTT
.	.	TRBJ2-1	TRBV29-1	CSVRVDNEQFF	TGCAGCGTTAGAGTGGACAATGAGCAGTTCTTC
.	TRBD1	TRBJ2-2	TRBV13	CASSLDRGVNTGELFF	TGTGCCAGCAGCTTGGACAGGGGGGTAAACACCGGGGAGCTGTTTTTT
.	TRBD1	TRBJ2-3	TRBV2	CASISWDRDGDTQYF	TGTGCCAGCATTTCGTGGGACAGGGACGGGGATACGCAGTATTTT
.	.	TRBJ2-3	TRBV6-5	CASSYELGTQYF	TGTGCCAGCAGTTATGAGCTCGGGACGCAGTATTTT
.	.	TRBJ1-2	TRBV25-1	CASRRGANYGYTF	TGTGCCAGCAGGCGGGGGGCTAACTATGGCTACACCTTC
once	TRBD1	TRBJ2-1	TRBV10-1	CASSEGQGAYNEQFF	TGCGCCAGCAGTGAGGGACAGGGGGCCTACAATGAGCAGTTCTTC
.	.	TRBJ1-5	TRBV6-6	CASSPMLTRANQPQHF	TGTGCCAGCAGCCCGATGTTGACACGAGCTAATCAGCCCCAGCATTTT
.	.	TRBJ2-5	TRBV25-1	CASSEYNREETQYF	TGTGCCAGCAGTGAATATAACAGGGAAGAGACCCAGTACTTC
.	TRBD1	TRBJ2-3	TRBV18	CASAMGQGADTQYF	TGTGCCAGCGCCATGGGACAGGGGGCAGATACGCAGTATTTT
.	TRBD1	TRBJ1-4	TRBV7-2	CASSLKSGGNEKLFF	TGTGCCAGCAGCTTGAAATCAGGGGGCAATGAAAAACTGTTTTTT
.	.	TRBJ2-5	TRBV7-9	CASSLGLQETQYF	TGTGCCAGCAGCTTAGGCCTACAAGAGACCCAGTACTTC
.	TRBD1	TRBJ1-2	TRBV4-3	CASSQVQGHNYGYTF	TGCGCCAGCAGCCAGGTACAGGGGCATAACTATGGCTACACCTTC
once	TRBD1	TRBJ1-1	TRBV7-9	CASSLEGRGSTEAFF	TGTGCCAGCAGCTTAGAGGGCAGGGGGTCAACTGAAGCTTTCTTT
.	.	TRBJ2-3	TRBV5-4	CASSERAAFTDTQYF	TGTGCCAGCAGCGAGCGGGCGGCTTTCACAGATACGCAGTATTTT
.	TRBD1	TRBJ2-7	TRBV7-9	CASVLTGTGMDEQYF	TGTGCCAGCGTCCTCACCGGGACAGGGATGGACGAGCAGTACTTC
.	.	TRBJ1-5	TRBV30	CAWSTGNGANQPQHF	TGTGCCTGGAGTACAGGGAATGGGGCTAATCAGCCCCAGCATTTT
.	.	TRBJ1-3	TRBV6-5	CASSYSRYSSGNTIYF	TGTGCCAGCAGTTACTCGAGATACAGCTCTGGAAACACCATATATTTT
.	.	TRBJ2-5	TRBV5-4	CASSLRRDGQETQYF	TGTGCCAGCAGCTTGCGGCGGGACGGGCAAGAGACCCAGTACTTC
.	TRBD1	TRBJ2-1	TRBV2	CASSELGQVVGEQFF	TGTGCCAGCAGTGAATTGGGACAGGTGGTAGGTGAGCAGTTCTTC
.	.	TRBJ2-3	TRBV11-1	CASSPDSITDTQYF	TGTGCCAGCAGCCCGGACAGTATCACAGATACGCAGTATTTT
.	TRBD1	TRBJ2-2	TRBV7-3	CASSPQTGVNTGELFF	TGTGCCAGCAGCCCCCAGACAGGGGTGAACACCGGGGAGCTGTTTTTT
.	TRBD1	TRBJ2-7	TRBV28	CASRPTGRGYEQYF	TGTGCCAGCAGACCGACAGGGAGAGGATACGAGCAGTACTTC
.	TRBD1	TRBJ2-2	TRBV28	CASSFVGQHTGELFF	TGTGCCAGCAGTTTCGTGGGACAGCACACCGGGGAGCTGTTTTTT
.	.	TRBJ2-6	TRBV7-2	CASSPGGAAGANVLTF	TGTGCCAGCAGCCCTGGGGGGGCAGCTGGGGCCAACGTCCTGACTTTC
.	.	TRBJ2-1	TRBV13	CASSFLNVELADQFF	TGTGCCAGCAGCTTCCTAAATGTAGAGCTAGCAGATCAGTTCTTC
.	TRBD1	TRBJ1-5	TRBV6-1	CASSEDRGRSPNQPQHF	TGTGCCAGCAGTGAAGACAGGGGAAGATCGCCAAATCAGCCCCAGCATTTT
.	TRBD2	TRBJ2-5	TRBV27	CASSFSGGGQTQYF	TGTGCCAGCAGTTTTTCAGGCGGGGGGCAGACCCAGTACTTC
.	.	TRBJ2-7	TRBV30	CAWSVLGTPSYEQYF	TGTGCCTGGAGTGTACTAGGGACACCATCCTACGAGCAGTACTTC
once	TRBD2	TRBJ2-5	TRBV30	CAWRRREGGQETQYF	TGTGCCTGGAGAAGGCGGGAGGGGGGGCAAGAGACCCAGTACTTC
.	.	TRBJ2-7	TRBV12-1	CASSFSGITYEQYF	TGTGCCAGCAGCTTTAGCGGGATAACCTACGAGCAGTACTTC
.	TRBD2	TRBJ2-7	TRBV2	CASSERERGEQYF	TGTGCCAGCAGCGAGCGGGAAAGAGGCGAGCAGTACTTC